A single sample gave rise to the 32 T cell receptor beta chains below, sequenced in a study of blood T cell repertoires in COVID-19. TCRdb's table, derived via immunoSEQ multiplex PCR, lists solely in-frame clones and lacks some. Of 62,000 or so clones listed, 86% are singletons. Specimen: peripheral blood. These receptors originate from an older woman with acute or convalescent COVID-19.

The chain couples TRBV5-1 to TRBJ1-3, with TRBD1 matching 7 bases. CDR1 is SGHRS, CDR2 YFSETQ, per germline. After removal of 5 bases from V and 2 bases from J, the junction contained 4 bases not matched to a gene. This CDR3 is built from 14 residues. CDR3 bases: TGCGCCAGCAGAAATACAGGGGCTGGAAACACCATATATTTT. Encoded protein: CASRNTGAGNTIYF.

The count of this clone is one. This chain links TRBV19 with TRBJ2-3; tentative D call: TRBD2 (6 bases). The germline V and J ends were trimmed by 6 bases and 3 bases, with 22 bases remaining between them. This CDR3 region has 17 residues. Germline CDR1 is LNHDA and CDR2 is SQIVND (reference sequence). This CDR3 reads CASSLDFGGEMTDTQYF. DNA of the CDR3: TGTGCCAGTAGCCTAGACTTCGGGGGAGAGATGACAGATACGCAGTATTTT.

V is TRBV6-5 and J is TRBJ2-7; 11 positions agree with TRBD2. In germline, CDR1 is MNHEY, CDR2 SVGAGI. CDR3 length: 14 residues. The V segment lost 6 bases and the J segment 1 base; nucleotides outside the gene matches: 2. The CDR3: CASRGLAESYEQYF. CDR3 DNA: TGTGCCAGCAGGGGACTAGCGGAGTCCTACGAGCAGTACTTC.

The chain couples TRBV5-6 to TRBJ1-4; 8 nucleotides line up with TRBD1. Losses at the gene ends were 0 bases for V and 4 bases for J; bases not matched to a gene: 8. Germline CDR1 is SGHDT and CDR2 is YYEEEE. The CDR3 totals 17 residues. CDR3 sequence: CASSLVGQGAINEKLFF. Written as DNA, the CDR3 is TGTGCCAGCAGCTTGGTTGGGCAGGGGGCTATTAATGAAAAACTGTTTTTT. The whole variable domain, remainder taken from reference TRBV5-6 and TRBJ1-4, is DAGVTQSPTHLIKTRGQQVTLRCSPKSGHDTVSWYQQALGQGPQFIFQYYEEEERQRGNFPDRFSGHQFPNYSSELNVNALLLGDSALYLCASSLVGQGAINEKLFFGSGTQLSVL.

The chain combines TRBV5-1 with TRBJ2-1; TRBD1 matches at 8 bases. V shed 1 base, J shed 8 bases, and the junction held 5 bases outside the gene matches. The length of the CDR3 is 14 residues. CDR1 is SGHRS, CDR2 YFSETQ, per germline. The CDR3 bases are TGCGCCAGCAGCTTGCGGACAGGGATCCATGAGCAGTTCTTC. It codes for CASSLRTGIHEQFF.

This chain connects TRBV11-2 to TRBJ1-1; D unresolved. Trimming removed 4 bases from V and 1 base from J, with 19 bases in between. The CDR3 sequence is 17 residues long. Germline V lookup: CDR1 SGHAT, CDR2 FQNNGV. The CDR3 loop is CASSSFTGGKGNTEAFF. CDR3 sequence (DNA): TGTGCCAGCAGCTCCTTTACGGGAGGGAAGGGGAACACTGAAGCTTTCTTT.

The DNA for the CDR3 is TGTGCCAGTAGTATGGCAGGAACGAATGAGCAGTTCTTC. Amino acids: CASSMAGTNEQFF. The chain couples TRBV19 to TRBJ2-1; D is ambiguous. Trimming took 3 bases from V and 7 from J, leaving 10 bases between them. The CDR3 extends over 13 amino acids. Germline CDR1 reads LNHDA; CDR2 reads SQIVND (reference sequence).

The chain employs TRBV15 and TRBJ1-1; D is uncertain. V was clipped by 0 bases and J by 1 base, with 15 bases between them. The CDR3 spans 17 residues. CDR1 and CDR2 from the germline V gene are LNHNV and YYDKDF (reference sequence). CDR3 sequence (DNA): TGTGCCACCAGCAGAGATATGTTCATACGGGGGAACACTGAAGCTTTCTTT. Its translation: CATSRDMFIRGNTEAFF.

The genes are TRBV9 and TRBJ1-1; tentatively, D is TRBD1 (6 bases). V lost 0 bases and J lost 0, with 9 bases in between. CDR1 and CDR2 from the germline V gene are SGDLS and YYNGEE. This CDR3 spans 15 amino acids. The CDR3: CASSVVTGLNTEAFF. DNA for the CDR3: TGTGCCAGCAGCGTAGTGACAGGATTGAACACTGAAGCTTTCTTT.

The chain joins TRBV9 to TRBJ1-4; D might be TRBD1 (6 bases). V was trimmed by 4 bases and J by 0 bases, leaving 10 bases between them. The germline V gene encodes CDR1 SGDLS and CDR2 YYNGEE. The CDR3 consists of 15 residues. The CDR3 reads CASSPGQTTNEKLFF. CDR3 sequence (DNA): TGTGCCAGCAGCCCTGGACAGACAACTAATGAAAAACTGTTTTTT.

The V call is TRBV19, the J call TRBJ1-1; D unclear. Trimming took off 1 base at V and 2 bases at J, with 11 bases between the two ends. The length of the CDR3 is 15 residues. Germline CDR1 and CDR2: LNHDA and SQIVND (reference sequence). CDR3 sequence: CASSIGQRVNTEAFF. CDR3 nucleotides: TGTGCCAGTAGTATAGGTCAGAGGGTAAACACTGAAGCTTTCTTT.

The chain couples TRBV9 to TRBJ1-2; D is uncertain. V gave up 0 bases and J gave up 8 bases, with 17 bases separating them. Germline CDR1 and CDR2: SGDLS and YYNGEE. This CDR3 contains 15 residues. The CDR3 sequence is CASSVALTGDEGYTF. DNA of the CDR3: TGTGCCAGCAGCGTAGCTCTTACGGGTGATGAGGGCTACACCTTC.

The rearrangement joins TRBV24-1 to TRBJ1-1; TRBD1 agrees at 7 bases. The CDR3 covers 13 residues. Germline assignment: CDR1 KGHDR and CDR2 SFDVKD. With V trimmed by 7 bases and J by 2 bases, 3 bases remained unmatched. CDR3 nucleotide sequence: TGTGCCACCAGCCACAGGGGTAACACTGAAGCTTTCTTT. This codes for CATSHRGNTEAFF.

This chain connects TRBV27 to TRBJ1-1; the match to TRBD1 covers 8 bases. The CDR3 spans 15 residues. Germline V gives CDR1 MNHEY, CDR2 SMNVEV (reference sequence). With V trimmed by 7 bases and J by 0 bases, 7 bases remained unmatched. The CDR3 spells CASMRQGLMNTEAFF. In DNA form, the CDR3 reads TGTGCCAGCATGCGACAGGGGCTAATGAACACTGAAGCTTTCTTT.

A single count supports this clone. This chain joins TRBV2 and TRBJ1-5, with D perhaps matching TRBD1 (6 bases). Trimming took 6 bases from V and 11 from J, leaving 14 bases between them. Germline assignment: CDR1 SNHLY and CDR2 FYNNEI. The CDR3 runs to 12 residues. CDR3 sequence reads: CASRGEGVAQHF. The CDR3 DNA is TGTGCCAGCAGAGGGGAGGGGGTGGCCCAGCATTTT.

The table lists this clone with a count of one. The V and J genes are TRBV28 and TRBJ2-7, with 10 bases identical to TRBD1. The V gene's germline CDR1 is MDHEN and CDR2 SYDVKM. The CDR3 has 16 amino acids. V was clipped by 6 bases and J by 1 base; unmatched bases: 9. This CDR3 reads CASRGGQGSISYEQYF. CDR3 DNA sequence: TGTGCCAGCAGGGGGGGACAGGGGTCCATTTCCTACGAGCAGTACTTC.

This chain uses TRBV6-4 with TRBJ1-4, with TRBD1 matching over 9 bases. CDR1 is MRHNA and CDR2 is SNTAGT in the germline V gene. The CDR3 has 19 residues. The junction had 16 bases not matched to a gene; V was cut back by 8 bases and J by 0 bases. The CDR3 DNA is TGTGCCAGCTCGTATCCGGGACAGGGTGATCTTGCAACTAATGAAAAACTGTTTTTT. Amino acids: CASSYPGQGDLATNEKLFF.

J is TRBJ1-2 and V is TRBV11-2; TRBD1 agrees at 8 bases. The germline CDR1 and CDR2 sequences are SGHAT and FQNNGV. This CDR3 is built from 14 residues. With 5 bases clipped from V and 4 bases from J, the junction kept 6 bases outside the gene matches. CDR3 DNA: TGTGCCAGCAGCAAGGACAGGGCGCGCTATGGCTACACCTTC. Protein: CASSKDRARYGYTF.

The genes are TRBV27 and TRBJ2-1; a possible D gene is TRBD2 (6 bases). V lost 3 bases and J lost 1, with 10 bases in between. The CDR3 spans 15 residues. Germline CDR1 MNHEY, CDR2 SMNVEV (reference sequence). The CDR3 sequence is CASSFSRGSYNEQFF. The CDR3 DNA is TGTGCCAGCAGTTTTTCCCGGGGGTCCTACAATGAGCAGTTCTTC.

The chain links TRBV19 to TRBJ2-6, with a possible D match to TRBD2 (6 bases). The V end lost 7 bases, the J end lost 0 bases, and 13 bases lay between the germline ends. Germline loops: CDR1 LNHDA, CDR2 SQIVND (reference sequence). The CDR3 loop spans 16 amino acids. The CDR3 loop is CASMRGTTSGANVLTF. CDR3 coding DNA: TGTGCCAGTATGCGCGGGACGACCTCTGGGGCCAACGTCCTGACTTTC.

The CDR3, as DNA: TGTGCCAGCAGCCGCCGACTAGCGGGGGGGGGCACAGATACGCAGTATTTT. Translating gives CASSRRLAGGGTDTQYF. The chain is built from TRBV3-1 (or the pseudogene TRBV3-2) and TRBJ2-3; 14 nucleotides match TRBD2. Per the germline V gene, CDR1 is LGHDT and CDR2 is YNNKEL (reference sequence). This CDR3 has 17 amino acids. Trimming took 4 bases from V and 1 from J; bases not matched to a gene: 4.

This chain links TRBV19 with TRBJ2-4, with TRBD1 matching 7 bases. Per germline, CDR1 LNHDA and CDR2 SQIVND (reference sequence). This CDR3 has 18 amino acids. The ends lost 1 base at V and 0 bases at J; junction bases unmatched: 9. The CDR3 DNA follows: TGTGCCAGTAGTATAGGTTCGAGGGGACAGCTAGCCAAAAACATTCAGTACTTC. Residues: CASSIGSRGQLAKNIQYF.

This clone was observed once. The chain is built from TRBV5-1 and TRBJ2-7; 7 nucleotides line up with TRBD2. This CDR3 is 15 amino acids long. Germline CDR1 is SGHRS and CDR2 is YFSETQ. Trimming removed 1 base from V and 2 bases from J; junction bases left unmatched: 6. The CDR3 nucleotides are TGCGCCAGCAGCTTGAGTAGCGGGTCGACCTACGAGCAGTACTTC. Encoded protein: CASSLSSGSTYEQYF.

This clone appeared a few times. The chain has TRBV6-2 or TRBV6-3 and TRBJ2-2; the D gene is possibly TRBD1 (5 bases). V was trimmed by 2 bases and J by 4 bases, leaving 11 bases between them. Germline-derived CDR1 and CDR2 are MNHEY and SVGEGT. This CDR3 is built from 15 residues. CDR3 in DNA: TGTGCCAGCAGTTACCAGGGATTGGGCACCGGGGAGCTGTTTTTT. Translating it yields CASSYQGLGTGELFF.

The V and J genes are TRBV6-5 and TRBJ1-2; D possibly corresponds to TRBD1 (6 bases). Germline V gene lookup returns CDR1 MNHEY and CDR2 SVGAGI. V shed 7 bases and J shed 4 bases, with 19 bases lying between them. This CDR3 is built from 15 residues. The DNA for the CDR3 is TGTGCCAGCAATGGGGGCAGAGAGACCTTCTATGGCTACACCTTC. Protein: CASNGGRETFYGYTF.

This chain links TRBV5-1 with TRBJ1-5; 7 positions agree with TRBD1. J gave up 0 bases and V 2 bases, and 14 bases lay outside the gene matches. The CDR3 is made up of 19 amino acids. Germline V gene lookup returns CDR1 SGHRS and CDR2 YFSETQ. The CDR3 nucleotides are TGCGCCAGCAGCTTCGGGACAGCTTCCTCCTTCTATAGCAATCAGCCCCAGCATTTT. It is translated as CASSFGTASSFYSNQPQHF.

On this clone: A junction end diverges from the germline sequence, so it may reflect a read error. This rearrangement joins TRBV12-3 or TRBV12-4 to TRBJ2-1, with 7 bases matching TRBD2. The CDR3 runs to 11 residues. This CDR3 reads CVSSTGGTQFF. The CDR3 bases are TGTGTCAGCAGCACGGGGGGTACGCAGTTCTTC.

This clone was counted once. The chain has TRBV18 and TRBJ1-1; D is undetermined. V was shortened by 4 bases and J by 0 bases, with 9 bases between the two germline ends. The CDR3 extends over 14 amino acids. Germline loops: CDR1 KGHSH, CDR2 LQKENI. Here the CDR3 DNA reads TGTGCCAGCTCACAGAGTAGAATGAACACTGAAGCTTTCTTT. Encoded protein: CASSQSRMNTEAFF. Based on the CDR3 plus reference TRBV18 and TRBJ1-1, the full variable domain is NAGVMQNPRHLVRRRGQEARLRCSPMKGHSHVYWYRQLPEEGLKFMVYLQKENIIDESGMPKERFSAEFPKEGPSILRIQQVVRGDSAAYFCASSQSRMNTEAFFGQGTRLTVV.

The chain is built from TRBV19 and TRBJ2-3, with D maybe TRBD1 (5 bases). With 4 bases removed from V and 6 bases from J, the gap between germline ends came to 14 bases. The CDR3 covers 14 residues. Germline CDR1 is LNHDA and CDR2 is SQIVND (reference sequence). The CDR3 region has the DNA TGTGCCAGTAGTAGGAGAAGGGGCAGCGATACGCAGTATTTT. This gives the protein CASSRRRGSDTQYF.

J is TRBJ1-6 and V is TRBV6-1, with TRBD1 matching over 8 bases. Looked up from germline, CDR1 is MNHNS and CDR2 is SASEGT. V lost 3 bases to trimming and J lost 7 bases; unmatched junction nucleotides: 5. This CDR3 is built from 15 residues. CDR3 loop: CASSEWTGLNSPLHF. The CDR3 DNA follows: TGTGCCAGCAGTGAGTGGACAGGGTTGAATTCACCCCTCCACTTT.

The V call is TRBV5-6, the J call TRBJ2-1; TRBD1 is a possible D gene (8 bases). V was clipped by 5 bases and J by 6 bases, with 15 bases between them. Germline CDR1 is SGHDT and CDR2 is YYEEEE. CDR3 length equals 14 residues. CDR3 residues: CASRTQGGPNEQFF. The CDR3, as DNA: TGTGCCAGCAGGACACAGGGGGGGCCCAATGAGCAGTTCTTC.

A single count supports this clone. The rearrangement links TRBV6-5 to TRBJ2-5; 10 positions match TRBD1. The CDR3 runs 15 residues. CDR1 and CDR2 from the germline V gene are MNHEY and SVGAGI. Unmatched junction bases numbered 9, after V lost 6 bases and J lost 5 bases. CDR3 nucleotides: TGTGCCAGCAGGACAGGGGGCTATGCTATGGAGACCCAGTACTTC. As protein: CASRTGGYAMETQYF.